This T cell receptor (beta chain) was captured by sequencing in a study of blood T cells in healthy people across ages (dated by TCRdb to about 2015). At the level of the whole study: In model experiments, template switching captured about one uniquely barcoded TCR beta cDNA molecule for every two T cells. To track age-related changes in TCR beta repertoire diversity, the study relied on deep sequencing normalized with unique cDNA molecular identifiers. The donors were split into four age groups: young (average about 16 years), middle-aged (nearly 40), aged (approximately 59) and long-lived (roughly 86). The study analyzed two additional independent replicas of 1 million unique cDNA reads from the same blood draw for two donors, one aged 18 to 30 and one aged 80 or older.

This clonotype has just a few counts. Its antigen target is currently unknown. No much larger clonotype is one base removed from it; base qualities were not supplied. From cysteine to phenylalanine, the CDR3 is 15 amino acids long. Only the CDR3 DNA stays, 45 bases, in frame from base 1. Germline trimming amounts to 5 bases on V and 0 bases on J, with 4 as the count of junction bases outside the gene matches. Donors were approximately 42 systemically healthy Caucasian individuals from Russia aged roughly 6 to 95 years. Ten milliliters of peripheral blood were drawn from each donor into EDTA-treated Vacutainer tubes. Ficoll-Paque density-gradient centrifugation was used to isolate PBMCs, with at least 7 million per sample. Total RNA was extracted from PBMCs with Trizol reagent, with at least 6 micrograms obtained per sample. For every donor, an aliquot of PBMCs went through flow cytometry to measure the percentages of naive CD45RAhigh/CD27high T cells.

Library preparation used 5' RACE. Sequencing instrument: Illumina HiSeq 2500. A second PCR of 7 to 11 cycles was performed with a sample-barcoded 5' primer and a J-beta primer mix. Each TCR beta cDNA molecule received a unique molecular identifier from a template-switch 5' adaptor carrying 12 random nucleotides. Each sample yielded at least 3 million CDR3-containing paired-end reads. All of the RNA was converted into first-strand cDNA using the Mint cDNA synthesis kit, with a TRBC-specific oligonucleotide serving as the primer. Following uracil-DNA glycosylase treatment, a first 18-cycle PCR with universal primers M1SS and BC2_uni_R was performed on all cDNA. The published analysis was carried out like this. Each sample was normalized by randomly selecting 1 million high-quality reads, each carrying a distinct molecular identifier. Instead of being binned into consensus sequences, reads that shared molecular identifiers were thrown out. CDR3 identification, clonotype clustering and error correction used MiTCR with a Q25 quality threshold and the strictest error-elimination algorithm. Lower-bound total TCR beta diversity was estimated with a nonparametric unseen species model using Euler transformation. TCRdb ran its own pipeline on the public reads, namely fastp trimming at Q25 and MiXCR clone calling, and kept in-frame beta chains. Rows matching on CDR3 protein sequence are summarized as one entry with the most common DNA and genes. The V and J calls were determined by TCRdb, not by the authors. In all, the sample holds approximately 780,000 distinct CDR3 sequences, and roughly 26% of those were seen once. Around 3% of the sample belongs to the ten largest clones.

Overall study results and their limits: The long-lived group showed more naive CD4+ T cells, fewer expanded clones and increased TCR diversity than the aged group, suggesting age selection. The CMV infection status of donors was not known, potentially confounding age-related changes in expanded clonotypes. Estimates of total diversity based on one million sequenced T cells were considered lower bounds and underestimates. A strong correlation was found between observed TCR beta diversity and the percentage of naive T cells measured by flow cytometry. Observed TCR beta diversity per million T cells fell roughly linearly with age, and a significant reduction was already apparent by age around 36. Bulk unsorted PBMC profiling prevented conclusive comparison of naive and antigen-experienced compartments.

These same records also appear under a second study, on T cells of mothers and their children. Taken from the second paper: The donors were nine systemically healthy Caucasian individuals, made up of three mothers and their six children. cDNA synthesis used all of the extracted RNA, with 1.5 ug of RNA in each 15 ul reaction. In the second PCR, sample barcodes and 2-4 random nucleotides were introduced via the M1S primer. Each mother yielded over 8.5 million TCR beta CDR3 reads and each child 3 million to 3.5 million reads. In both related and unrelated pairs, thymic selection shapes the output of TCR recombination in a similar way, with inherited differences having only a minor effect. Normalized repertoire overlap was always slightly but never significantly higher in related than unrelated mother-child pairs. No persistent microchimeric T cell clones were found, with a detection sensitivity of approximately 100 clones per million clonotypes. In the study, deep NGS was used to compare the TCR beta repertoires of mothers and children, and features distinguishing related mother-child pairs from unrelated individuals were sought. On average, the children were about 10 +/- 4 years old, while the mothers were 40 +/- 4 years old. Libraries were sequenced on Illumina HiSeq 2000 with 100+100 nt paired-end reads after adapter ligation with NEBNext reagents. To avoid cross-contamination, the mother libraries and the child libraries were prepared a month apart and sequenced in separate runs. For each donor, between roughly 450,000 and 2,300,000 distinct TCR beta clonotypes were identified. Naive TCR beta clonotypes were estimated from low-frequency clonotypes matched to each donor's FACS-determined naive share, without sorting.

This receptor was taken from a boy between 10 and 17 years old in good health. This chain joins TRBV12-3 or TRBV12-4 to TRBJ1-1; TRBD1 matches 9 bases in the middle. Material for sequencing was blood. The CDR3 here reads CASSTGQGMNTEAFF. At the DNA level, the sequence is TGTGCCAGCAGTACAGGACAGGGGATGAACACTGAAGCTTTCTTT.